This T cell receptor beta chain was sequenced during a study of cytomegalovirus exposure and HLA in healthy donors. General observations from the study: Apart from CMV serostatus, no immune exposure information was available.

Primers for the PCR totalled 60 Vbeta and 13 Jbeta. Clones were sequenced by immunoSEQ multiplex PCR, and TCRdb holds only the in-frame ones, with some missing. The profile covers some 220,000 clones, with 70% to 85% appearing a single time and 0.58% taken by the ten largest. The CDR3 totals 13 residues. CDR1 and CDR2 from the germline V gene are SGHRS and YFSETQ. V dropped 2 bases and J dropped 4 bases, with 9 bases sitting between them. About this clone itself: Antigen: not known.

Sequenced material: PBMCs. The sequence came from a woman aged 40 to 49 in good health and CMV-seronegative. The chain has TRBV5-1 and TRBJ1-1; no definite D call. The DNA of the CDR3 is TGCGCCAGCAGCTTTGAGGGCTTCACTGAAGCTTTCTTT. It encodes CASSFEGFTEAFF.